This record concerns one T cell receptor (beta chain) sequence. The germline V and J ends were trimmed by 0 bases and 4 bases, with 15 bases remaining between them. This CDR3 has 16 residues. CDR1 and CDR2 from the germline V gene are MNHEY and SVGEGT. The data were taken from a study of blood T cell repertoires in COVID-19. Overall study context: Samples taken during acute and convalescent COVID-19 were collected in the United States, Italy and Spain. T cells, B-cell-depleted T cells, or PBMCs supplied cDNA or gDNA.

How the authors handled the data: Reference gene primers were amplified, and this amplification served to estimate nucleated cell counts. Assay: immunoSEQ multiplex PCR; the TCRdb copy retains only in-frame clones and omits some. That table is the source of V, J and clone size, and D and trimming were worked out from the DNA. In the table there are approximately 350,000 clones, around four fifths of which are singletons. The sequencing input was peripheral blood. The sequence was collected from a young man with active or convalescent COVID-19. The chain uses TRBV6-2 or TRBV6-3 and TRBJ1-1, with D possibly matching TRBD1 (6 bases). CDR3 sequence (DNA): TGTGCCAGCAGTTACTCGAGGGGGGGCGCGTTCACTGAAGCTTTCTTT. It is translated as CASSYSRGGAFTEAFF.